This passage covers 27 T cell receptor beta chains from one sample sequenced in a study of T cells in tuberculosis. Time point indicated: new active TB diagnosis, blood taken before or within 7 days of starting treatment. TCRdb's table, derived via immunoSEQ multiplex PCR, lists solely in-frame clones and lacks some. The sample includes some 31,000 clones, approximately 85% of them seen just once. The sequencing here drew on PBMCs, taken at tuberculosis diagnosis. These receptors all stem from an adult with tuberculosis.

V and J are TRBV27 and TRBJ1-4; no clear D. The CDR3 totals 15 residues. V was pared by 4 bases and J by 8 bases, with 17 bases between. In germline, CDR1 is MNHEY, CDR2 SMNVEV (reference sequence). The CDR3 nucleotides read TGTGCCAGCAGTTCCTACTCACCTGGGAGGGAAAAACTGTTTTTT. This translates into CASSSYSPGREKLFF.

The chain employs TRBV7-8 and TRBJ2-5, with TRBD2 matching 11 bases. The CDR3 is made up of 15 amino acids. J gave up 7 bases and V 4 bases, and 8 bases lay outside the gene matches. From germline, CDR1 is SGHVS and CDR2 FQNEAQ. CDR3 bases: TGTGCCAGCAGCTCCCCGACTAGCGGGATGGTGACCCAGTACTTC. Translating gives CASSSPTSGMVTQYF.

CDR3 region: CASSPVGQGGTGELFF. The CDR3 DNA sequence: TGTGCCAGCTCACCGGTCGGACAGGGCGGGACCGGGGAGCTGTTTTTT. The V call is TRBV18, the J call TRBJ2-2, with 8 bases fitting TRBD1. In germline, CDR1 is KGHSH, CDR2 LQKENI. The CDR3 consists of 16 residues. V lost 3 bases, J lost 5 bases, and 8 bases stayed unmatched.

The CDR3 DNA sequence: TGTGCCAGCAGTCAGAGCGGGATGGAGGGCAATGAGCAGTTCTTC. This encodes CASSQSGMEGNEQFF. The gene calls are TRBV6-4 and TRBJ2-1; 7 nucleotides match TRBD2. Germline trimming cut 5 bases from V and 6 bases from J; bases unmatched to any gene: 10. Germline V gene data show CDR1 as MRHNA and CDR2 as SNTAGT. CDR3 length: 15 residues.

The V gene is TRBV7-8, the J gene TRBJ1-2; D gene ambiguous. The germline V and J ends were trimmed by 5 bases and 3 bases, with 16 bases remaining between them. CDR3 size: 15 residues. Looked up from germline, CDR1 is SGHVS and CDR2 is FQNEAQ. Written as DNA, the CDR3 is TGTGCCAGCAGCGCTAGGAGGTTCGACGACTATGGCTACACCTTC. Translation gives CASSARRFDDYGYTF.

V gene TRBV10-3 combines with J gene TRBJ2-1, with TRBD2 matching 13 bases. Germline V lookup: CDR1 ENHRY, CDR2 SYGVKD. This CDR3 region has 14 residues. The ends lost 10 bases at V and 7 bases at J; junction bases unmatched: 7. The CDR3 loop is CATETSGGANEQFF. For the CDR3, the DNA is TGTGCCACCGAAACTAGCGGGGGGGCAAATGAGCAGTTCTTC.

The rearrangement uses TRBV28 and TRBJ2-7; TRBD2 aligns across 13 bases. Germline loops: CDR1 MDHEN, CDR2 SYDVKM. V lost 6 bases to trimming and J lost 3 bases; unmatched junction nucleotides: 2. The CDR3 sequence is 14 residues long. The CDR3 here is CASSRTSGGYEQYF. The CDR3 bases are TGTGCCAGCAGCCGGACTAGCGGGGGCTACGAGCAGTACTTC.

The chain couples TRBV6-5 to TRBJ1-2; TRBD1 matches at 9 bases. V gave up 6 bases and J gave up 5 bases; unmatched junction bases: 7. The CDR3 contains 14 residues. Germline V CDR1 and CDR2: MNHEY, SVGAGI. The DNA of the CDR3 is TGTGCCAGCAGACGTACAGGGGGCGGGTATGGCTACACCTTC. This encodes CASRRTGGGYGYTF.

This clone was counted a few times. The chain links TRBV27 to TRBJ1-5; D not certain. Germline V lookup: CDR1 MNHEY, CDR2 SMNVEV (reference sequence). The length of the CDR3 is 15 residues. The V end lost 3 bases, the J end lost 2 bases, and 11 bases lay between the germline ends. This CDR3 reads CASSFVYLGNQPQHF. The CDR3 nucleotides read TGTGCCAGCAGTTTCGTTTATCTTGGCAATCAGCCCCAGCATTTT.

This chain links TRBV2 with TRBJ2-3; possibly TRBD2 for D (6 bases). Looked up from germline, CDR1 is SNHLY and CDR2 is FYNNEI. V lost 4 bases and J lost 0, with 8 bases in between. The CDR3 is 14 amino acids. The CDR3 region is CASSGGESTDTQYF. DNA of the CDR3: TGTGCCAGCAGTGGGGGGGAGAGCACAGATACGCAGTATTTT.

The chain employs TRBV14 and TRBJ1-2; 7 nucleotides match TRBD1. Trimming took 3 bases from V and 5 from J; bases not matched to a gene: 9. The V gene's germline CDR1 is SGHDN and CDR2 FVKESK. The CDR3 has 15 residues. This chain's CDR3 is CASSQARGTAYGYTF. The CDR3 coding sequence is TGTGCCAGCAGCCAGGCCCGAGGGACAGCTTATGGCTACACCTTC.

The chain joins TRBV28 to TRBJ2-7; TRBD1 agrees at 7 bases. Germline loops: CDR1 MDHEN, CDR2 SYDVKM. The length of the CDR3 is 14 residues. Losses at the gene ends were 2 bases for V and 2 bases for J; bases not matched to a gene: 3. CDR3 DNA sequence: TGTGCCAGCAGTTTAGCCGGGACAGCCTACGAGCAGTACTTC. As protein: CASSLAGTAYEQYF.

The rearrangement uses TRBV11-2 and TRBJ2-4; perhaps TRBD1 as D (7 bases). Looked up from germline, CDR1 is SGHAT and CDR2 is FQNNGV. CDR3 length equals 13 residues. Trimming pared 3 bases from V and 10 bases from J, leaving 13 bases between. Written as DNA, the CDR3 is TGTGCCAGCAGCTTGATGACAGGGAGGATTCAGTACTTC. This sequence encodes CASSLMTGRIQYF.

The CDR3 sequence: CASSLGGLDEQYF. The CDR3, as DNA: TGTGCCAGCAGTTTGGGGGGACTAGACGAGCAGTACTTC. The chain carries TRBV28 and TRBJ2-7; 8 nucleotides align to TRBD2. The length of the CDR3 is 13 residues. From germline, CDR1 is MDHEN and CDR2 SYDVKM. V dropped 3 bases and J dropped 5; count of bases not matched to a gene: 3.

The rearrangement uses TRBV4-1 and TRBJ2-2; D unclear. V lost 0 bases and J lost 4, with 12 bases in between. The CDR3 is 16 amino acids. CDR1 is MGHRA and CDR2 is YSYEKL in the germline V gene. CDR3 sequence reads: CASSQESGFGTGELFF. As DNA, the CDR3 is TGCGCCAGCAGCCAAGAATCCGGTTTCGGCACCGGGGAGCTGTTTTTT.

The V and J genes are TRBV21-1 and TRBJ2-1; TRBD1, the table's D call, was not compared with the DNA. TRBV21-1 is a documented pseudogene. This CDR3 spans 16 amino acids. CDR3 sequence (DNA): TGTGCCAGCAGCAAAGGTTGGACAGGGCCCCACAATGAGCAGTTCTTC. It translates to CASSKGWTGPHNEQFF.

The CDR3 loop reads CASSSPGQGQETQYF. The CDR3 DNA sequence: TGTGCCAGCAGTTCGCCGGGACAGGGTCAAGAGACCCAGTACTTC. This chain uses TRBV27 with TRBJ2-5; the match to TRBD1 covers 9 bases. This CDR3 contains 15 residues. CDR1 is MNHEY and CDR2 is SMNVEV in the germline V gene (reference sequence). The V gene end was trimmed by 4 bases and the J gene end by 2 bases; junction bases not matched to a gene: 5.

This clone was detected once. The V call is TRBV5-1, the J call TRBJ2-7, with 9 bases matching TRBD2. Germline V gives CDR1 SGHRS, CDR2 YFSETQ. The CDR3 contains 14 residues. The junction had 4 bases not matched to a gene; V was cut back by 0 bases and J by 6 bases. In DNA form, the CDR3 reads TGCGCCAGCAGCTTGGGGCTAGCGGGAACCGAGCAGTACTTC. It yields the protein CASSLGLAGTEQYF.

The chain employs TRBV9 and TRBJ2-1; 7 nucleotides line up with TRBD2. This CDR3 has 17 amino acids. J gave up 0 bases and V 3 bases, and 9 bases lay outside the gene matches. Germline lookup yields CDR1 SGDLS and CDR2 YYNGEE. The CDR3 bases are TGTGCCAGCAGCGGATCGACTAGCAGCAGCTCCTACAATGAGCAGTTCTTC. Translated: CASSGSTSSSSYNEQFF. The entire variable domain, with the rest obtained from reference TRBV9 and TRBJ2-1, is as follows: DSGVTQTPKHLITATGQRVTLRCSPRSGDLSVYWYQQSLDQGLQFLIQYYNGEERAKGNILERFSAQQFPDLHSELNLSSLELGDSALYFCASSGSTSSSSYNEQFFGPGTRLTVL.

This clone appeared once. The chain employs TRBV7-3 and TRBJ2-3; possible D gene TRBD2, 6 bases. V shed 5 bases and J shed 1 base, with 10 bases lying between them. CDR3 length equals 14 residues. Germline values: CDR1 SGHTA, CDR2 FQGTGA. The CDR3 nucleotides read TGTGCCAGCAGCGGCCCGGGGGGCACAGATACGCAGTATTTT. Translating gives CASSGPGGTDTQYF.

The chain links TRBV28 to TRBJ2-5; a weak D match, TRBD1 (6 bases). The CDR3 runs to 13 residues. V was cut by 4 bases and J by 5 bases, with 11 bases left in between. The germline V gene encodes CDR1 MDHEN and CDR2 SYDVKM. CDR3 in DNA: TGTGCCAGCAGTTCACAGGGAACGGAGACCCAGTACTTC. Translation: CASSSQGTETQYF.

This chain uses TRBV9 with TRBJ1-1; 9 bases are shared with TRBD1. Germline values: CDR1 SGDLS, CDR2 YYNGEE. V lost 3 bases and J lost 5; bases outside the gene matches: 5. The CDR3 runs 14 residues. The DNA for the CDR3 is TGTGCCAGCAGCGAGGGGACAGGGAGGACTGAAGCTTTCTTT. Amino acid sequence: CASSEGTGRTEAFF.

The chain has TRBV5-1 and TRBJ2-1; 9 bases fit TRBD2. The V segment lost 4 bases and the J segment 7 bases; nucleotides outside the gene matches: 9. From germline, CDR1 is SGHRS and CDR2 YFSETQ. CDR3 length: 15 amino acids. The CDR3 spells CASSPAGGPVNEQFF. The CDR3 nucleotides are TGCGCCAGCAGCCCCGCGGGGGGGCCGGTGAATGAGCAGTTCTTC. The full variable domain, completed using reference TRBV5-1 and TRBJ2-1, is KAGVTQTPRYLIKTRGQQVTLSCSPISGHRSVSWYQQTPGQGLQFLFEYFSETQRNKGNFPGRFSGRQFSNSRSEMNVSTLELGDSALYLCASSPAGGPVNEQFFGPGTRLTVL.

V usage is TRBV19 and J usage is TRBJ1-2; D is perhaps TRBD1 (6 bases). V shed 6 bases and J shed 0 bases, with 17 bases lying between them. CDR1 LNHDA and CDR2 SQIVND come from the germline V gene (reference sequence). The CDR3 contains 16 residues. CDR3 amino acids: CASSGGASPSNYGYTF. DNA for the CDR3: TGTGCCAGTAGCGGGGGGGCATCCCCGTCTAACTATGGCTACACCTTC.

The chain uses TRBV19 and TRBJ2-3; D possibly corresponds to TRBD2 (6 bases). Trimming cost V 5 bases and J 0 bases, with 12 bases left between them. Germline V CDR1 and CDR2: LNHDA, SQIVND (reference sequence). The CDR3 is 15 amino acids. The CDR3 region is CASSGGLPSTDTQYF. The CDR3 DNA reads TGTGCCAGTAGTGGTGGACTACCTAGCACAGATACGCAGTATTTT.

The chain couples TRBV9 to TRBJ1-3; no clear D gene. From germline, CDR1 is SGDLS and CDR2 YYNGEE. The CDR3 extends over 14 amino acids. The V end was cut by 2 bases, the J end by 2 bases, with 8 bases between. In nucleotides, the CDR3 is TGTGCCAGCAGCGTTCCCGGGGCTGGAAACACCATATATTTT. Its protein product is CASSVPGAGNTIYF.

The J gene is TRBJ1-2, the V gene TRBV27; 9 bases are a match to TRBD1. CDR1 is MNHEY, CDR2 SMNVEV, per germline (reference sequence). This CDR3 spans 15 amino acids. Trimming cost V 3 bases and J 4 bases; bases outside gene matches: 6. The CDR3 nucleotides read TGTGCCAGCAGTTTTGAAAGGACAGGGGTCTATGGCTACACCTTC. It specifies CASSFERTGVYGYTF.